This T cell receptor (beta chain) is drawn from a study of shared clonotypes between healthy human individuals. Overall study: Each donor had three CD4 naive, three CD4 memory, two CD8 naive and one CD8 memory plate.

With regard to this clone: Its antigen is not known.

Findings and limits, study-wide: Non-shared clonotypes displayed generation probabilities falling below those of clonotypes present in all four donors.

Per the germline V gene, CDR1 is GTSNPN and CDR2 is SVGIG (reference sequence). V shed 0 bases and J 6 bases; nucleotides not matched to a gene: 7. The CDR3 has 15 amino acids. Data came from immunoSEQ multiplex PCR; TCRdb stores just in-frame clones and leaves some out. The sample lists about 1 million clones; approximately 70% were seen once. Sequencing was done on a sample of memory CD4+ T cells sorted from blood. Described subset: CD45RA-negative fraction. This clonotype was obtained from a man between 18 and 29 years old in good health. The V gene is TRBV30, the J gene TRBJ2-1; TRBD2 matches at 8 bases. The CDR3, as DNA: TGTGCCTGGAGTGTCCCTAGCGGGCCTCGCAATGAGCAGTTCTTC. Its translation: CAWSVPSGPRNEQFF.